This T cell receptor beta chain was retrieved from a study of long-term antiretroviral therapy in people with HIV. The study's findings and limits: Blood dating 2004 to 2017 may reflect older ART regimens. There were no data on ART adherence, viral resistance or therapy changes, a gap that limits inferences about post-ART repertoire changes. Within the repertoire, clones expanded before ART were dominant at all time points.

In the case of this clone: The antigen is not known.

V was clipped by 3 bases and J by 8 bases, with 13 bases between them. Germline V gives CDR1 SGHTA, CDR2 FQGNSA. CDR3 length: 13 residues. Running of the v3.0 immunoSEQ assay took place at survey level. The table came from immunoSEQ multiplex PCR; TCRdb's copy has only in-frame clones and leaves some out. This table has over 35,000 clones, less than 85% appearing once. The rearrangement uses TRBV7-2 and TRBJ2-5; no firm D call. The TCR originated in a man under 40 with HIV. Material: unsorted PBMCs, obtained 3.4 years after starting antiretroviral therapy. CDR3 region: CASSFSGQSTQYF. CDR3 nucleotides: TGTGCCAGCAGCTTCTCCGGCCAATCTACCCAGTACTTC. The variable domain in full, with the rest retrieved from reference TRBV7-2 and TRBJ2-5, is GAGVSQSPSNKVTEKGKDVELRCDPISGHTALYWYRQSLGQGLEFLIYFQGNSAPDKSGLPSDRFSAERTGGSVSTLTIQRTQQEDSAVYLCASSFSGQSTQYFGPGTRLLVL.